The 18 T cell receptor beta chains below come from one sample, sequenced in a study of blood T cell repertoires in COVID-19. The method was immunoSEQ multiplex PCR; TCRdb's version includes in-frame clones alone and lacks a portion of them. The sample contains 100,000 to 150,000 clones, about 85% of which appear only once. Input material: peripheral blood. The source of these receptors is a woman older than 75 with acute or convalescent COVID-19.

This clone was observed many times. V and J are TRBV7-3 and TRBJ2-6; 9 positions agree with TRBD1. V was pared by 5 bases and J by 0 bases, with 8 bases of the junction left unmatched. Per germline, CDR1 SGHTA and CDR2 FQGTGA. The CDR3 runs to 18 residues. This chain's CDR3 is CASSPTGTGYSGANVLTF. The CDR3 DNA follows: TGTGCCAGCAGCCCGACCGGGACAGGGTACTCTGGGGCCAACGTCCTGACTTTC.

CDR3 loop: CASSPRDRNYGYTF. The CDR3 region has the DNA TGTGCCAGTAGTCCCAGGGACAGAAACTATGGCTACACCTTC. The chain couples TRBV19 to TRBJ1-2; 7 nucleotides match TRBD1. Germline CDR1 reads LNHDA; CDR2 reads SQIVND (reference sequence). V trimming: 5 bases; J trimming: 2 bases; junction bases outside the gene matches: 5. The length of the CDR3 is 14 residues.

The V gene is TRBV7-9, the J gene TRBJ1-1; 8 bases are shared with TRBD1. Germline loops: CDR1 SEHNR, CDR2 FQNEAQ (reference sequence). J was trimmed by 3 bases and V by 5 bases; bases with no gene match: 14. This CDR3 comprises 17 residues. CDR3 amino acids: CASSPEVGQGQDTEAFF. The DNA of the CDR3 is TGTGCCAGCAGCCCGGAGGTTGGACAGGGCCAAGACACTGAAGCTTTCTTT.

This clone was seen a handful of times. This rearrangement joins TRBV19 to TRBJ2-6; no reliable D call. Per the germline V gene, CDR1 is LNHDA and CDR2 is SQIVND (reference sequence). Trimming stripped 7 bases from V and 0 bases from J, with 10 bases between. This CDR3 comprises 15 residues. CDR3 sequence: CASKAAHSGANVLTF. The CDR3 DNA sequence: TGTGCCAGTAAGGCAGCGCACTCTGGGGCCAACGTCCTGACTTTC.

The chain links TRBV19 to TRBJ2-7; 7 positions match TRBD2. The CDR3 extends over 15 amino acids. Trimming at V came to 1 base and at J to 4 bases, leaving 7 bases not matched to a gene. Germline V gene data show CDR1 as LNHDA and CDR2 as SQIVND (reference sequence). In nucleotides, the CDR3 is TGTGCCAGTAGTATAGCCCCGGGGGGTAGTTACGAGCAGTACTTC. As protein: CASSIAPGGSYEQYF.

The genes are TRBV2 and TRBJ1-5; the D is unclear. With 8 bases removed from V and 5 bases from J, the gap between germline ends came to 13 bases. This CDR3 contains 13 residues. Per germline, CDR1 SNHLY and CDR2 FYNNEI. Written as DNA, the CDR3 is TGTGCCAGCCGTTTGATGGGCGATCAGCCCCAGCATTTT. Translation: CASRLMGDQPQHF.

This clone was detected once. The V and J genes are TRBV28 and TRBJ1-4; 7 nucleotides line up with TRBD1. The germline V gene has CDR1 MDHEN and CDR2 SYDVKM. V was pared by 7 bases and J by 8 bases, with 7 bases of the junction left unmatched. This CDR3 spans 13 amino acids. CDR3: CASNTQGGEKLFF. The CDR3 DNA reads TGTGCCAGCAATACACAAGGGGGCGAAAAACTGTTTTTT.

The CDR3 loop is CASTGGVAGANVLTF. DNA of the CDR3: TGTGCCTCCACAGGGGGAGTCGCTGGGGCCAACGTCCTGACTTTC. The chain couples TRBV6-5 to TRBJ2-6; 8 nucleotides align to TRBD1. V dropped 11 bases and J dropped 2; count of bases not matched to a gene: 8. The CDR3 has 15 amino acids. Germline V lookup: CDR1 MNHEY, CDR2 SVGAGI.

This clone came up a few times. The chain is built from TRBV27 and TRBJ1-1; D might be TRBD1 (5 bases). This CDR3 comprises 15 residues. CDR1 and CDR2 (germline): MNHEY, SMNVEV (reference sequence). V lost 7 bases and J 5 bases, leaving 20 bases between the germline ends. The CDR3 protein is CASTQLGGRRTEAFF. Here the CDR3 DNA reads TGTGCCAGCACCCAACTCGGGGGACGGAGGACTGAAGCTTTCTTT.

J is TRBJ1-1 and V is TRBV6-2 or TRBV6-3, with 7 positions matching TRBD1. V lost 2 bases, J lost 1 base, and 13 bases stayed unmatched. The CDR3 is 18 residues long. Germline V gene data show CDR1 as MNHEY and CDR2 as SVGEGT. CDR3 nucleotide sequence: TGTGCCAGCAGTTACGCCGGGGACAGAGCCCAGGGGAACACTGAAGCTTTCTTT. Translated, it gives CASSYAGDRAQGNTEAFF.

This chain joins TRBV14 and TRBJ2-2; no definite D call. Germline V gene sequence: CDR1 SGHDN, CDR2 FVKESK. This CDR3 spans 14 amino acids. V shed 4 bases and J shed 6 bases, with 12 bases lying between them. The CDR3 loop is CASSPQLRAGELFF. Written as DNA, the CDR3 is TGTGCCAGCAGCCCCCAATTGCGTGCCGGGGAGCTGTTTTTT.

The chain's CDR3 is CASSPWTGDGYTF. Here the CDR3 DNA reads TGTGCCAGCAGTCCGTGGACAGGGGACGGCTACACCTTC. V usage is TRBV6-5 and J usage is TRBJ1-2, with 9 bases lining up with TRBD1. Losses at the gene ends were 5 bases for V and 8 bases for J; bases not matched to a gene: 6. The V gene's germline CDR1 is MNHEY and CDR2 SVGAGI. The CDR3 is 13 residues long.

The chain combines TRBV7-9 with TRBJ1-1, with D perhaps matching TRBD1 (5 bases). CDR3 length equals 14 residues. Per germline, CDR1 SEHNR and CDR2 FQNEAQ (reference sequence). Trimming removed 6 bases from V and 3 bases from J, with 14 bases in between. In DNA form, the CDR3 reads TGTGCCAGCAGAATTGCGGAGGGGTACACTGAAGCTTTCTTT. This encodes CASRIAEGYTEAFF.

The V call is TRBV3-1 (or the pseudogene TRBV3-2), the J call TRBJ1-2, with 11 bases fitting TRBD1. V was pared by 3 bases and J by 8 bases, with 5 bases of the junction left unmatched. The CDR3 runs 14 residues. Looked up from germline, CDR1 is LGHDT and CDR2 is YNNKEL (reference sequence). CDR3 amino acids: CASSHRTGGEGYTF. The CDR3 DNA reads TGTGCCAGCAGCCATCGGACAGGGGGCGAAGGCTACACCTTC.

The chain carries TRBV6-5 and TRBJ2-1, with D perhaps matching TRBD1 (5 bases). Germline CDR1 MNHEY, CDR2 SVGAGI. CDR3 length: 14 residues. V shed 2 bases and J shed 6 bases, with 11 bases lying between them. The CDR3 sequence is CASSYSQGVNEQFF. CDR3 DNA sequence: TGTGCCAGCAGTTACAGTCAAGGGGTCAATGAGCAGTTCTTC.

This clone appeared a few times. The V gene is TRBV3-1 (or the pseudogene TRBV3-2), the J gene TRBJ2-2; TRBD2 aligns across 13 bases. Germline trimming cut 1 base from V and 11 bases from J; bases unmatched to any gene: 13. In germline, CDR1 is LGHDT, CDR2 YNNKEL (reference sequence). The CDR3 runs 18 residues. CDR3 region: CASSQVTGTSGATGELFF. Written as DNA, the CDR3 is TGTGCCAGCAGCCAAGTAACCGGGACTAGCGGGGCTACGGGAGAGCTGTTTTTT.

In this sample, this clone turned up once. The CDR3 protein is CASRQGQYEKLFF. CDR3 DNA: TGTGCCAGCAGACAGGGTCAGTACGAAAAACTGTTTTTT. V is TRBV6-5 and J is TRBJ1-4; D might be TRBD1 (6 bases). Per germline, CDR1 MNHEY and CDR2 SVGAGI. The CDR3 length is 13 residues. Trimming removed 6 bases at V and 8 bases at J, with 13 bases between.

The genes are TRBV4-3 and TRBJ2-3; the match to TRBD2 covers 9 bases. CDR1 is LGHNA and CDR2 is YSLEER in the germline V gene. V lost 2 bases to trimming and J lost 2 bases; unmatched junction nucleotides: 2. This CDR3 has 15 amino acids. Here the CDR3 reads CASSQLAGTTDTQYF. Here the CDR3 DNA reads TGCGCCAGCAGCCAACTAGCGGGGACCACAGATACGCAGTATTTT.